This entry lists 9 T cell receptor beta chains sequenced from one sample in a study of cytomegalovirus exposure and HLA in healthy donors. The PCR made use of 60 Vbeta and 13 Jbeta primers. Some clones are missing from TCRdb's copy, which holds only in-frame ones; the method was immunoSEQ multiplex PCR. The sample's table shows 60,000 to 65,000 clones. Sequencing was performed on PBMCs. Receptor source: a woman in her late teens or twenties in good health and CMV-seronegative.

The rearrangement uses TRBV4-2 and TRBJ2-2; 13 bases fit TRBD2. Germline V gene sequence: CDR1 LGHNA, CDR2 YNFKEQ. Trimming took 5 bases from V and 1 from J; bases not matched to a gene: 7. This CDR3 is built from 18 residues. Here the CDR3 reads CASSVRGLAGVNTGELFF. In DNA, the CDR3 is TGTGCCAGCAGCGTTCGCGGACTAGCGGGAGTGAACACCGGGGAGCTGTTTTTT.

The V and J genes are TRBV13 and TRBJ2-5; TRBD2 agrees at 11 bases. This CDR3 region has 17 residues. V lost 0 bases and J lost 6; bases outside the gene matches: 9. The germline gives CDR1 PRHDT, CDR2 FYEKMQ (reference sequence). CDR3 region: CASSLGGSGRAGKTQYF. The DNA of the CDR3 is TGTGCCAGCAGCTTAGGTGGTAGCGGGAGGGCCGGGAAGACCCAGTACTTC.

For the CDR3, the DNA is TGTGCCAGCAGCCGGGACAGGGGTACTGAAGCTTTCTTT. This codes for CASSRDRGTEAFF. The gene calls are TRBV4-2 and TRBJ1-1; TRBD1 matches 10 bases. The CDR3 has 13 residues. Trimming at V came to 4 bases and at J to 5 bases, leaving 1 base not matched to a gene. Germline CDR1 is LGHNA and CDR2 is YNFKEQ.

The chain is built from TRBV25-1 and TRBJ1-2; TRBD1 might be the D (6 bases). The germline CDR1 and CDR2 sequences are MGHDK and SYGVNS. This CDR3 is 13 amino acids long. Trimming removed 4 bases from V and 8 bases from J, with 14 bases in between. CDR3 sequence: CASSVTGSGGYTF. The CDR3 DNA sequence: TGTGCCAGCAGTGTAACAGGGTCAGGAGGCTACACCTTC.

The rearrangement joins TRBV4-2 to TRBJ2-5, with a possible D match to TRBD1 (6 bases). V gave up 4 bases and J gave up 5 bases, with 14 bases separating them. The germline CDR1 and CDR2 sequences are LGHNA and YNFKEQ. The CDR3 has 14 residues. The CDR3 spells CASSPLGARETQYF. DNA of the CDR3: TGTGCCAGCAGCCCCCTGGGGGCCCGCGAGACCCAGTACTTC.

The gene calls are TRBV7-6 and TRBJ2-7, with TRBD2 matching over 11 bases. V shed 1 base and J 3 bases; nucleotides not matched to a gene: 8. This CDR3 comprises 17 residues. Germline CDR1 reads SGHVS; CDR2 reads FNYEAQ. CDR3 loop: CASSLGASGGKHYEQYF. CDR3 coding DNA: TGTGCCAGCAGCTTAGGGGCTAGCGGGGGGAAGCACTACGAGCAGTACTTC. The full variable domain, completed using reference TRBV7-6 and TRBJ2-7, is GAGVSQSPRYKVTKRGQDVALRCDPISGHVSLYWYRQALGQGPEFLTYFNYEAQQDKSGLPNDRFSAERPEGSISTLTIQRTEQRDSAMYRCASSLGASGGKHYEQYFGPGTRLTVT.

This chain joins TRBV28 and TRBJ2-7, with TRBD2 matching 7 bases. Germline V gene lookup returns CDR1 MDHEN and CDR2 SYDVKM. There are 12 residues in the CDR3. Germline trimming cut 5 bases from V and 6 bases from J; bases unmatched to any gene: 4. CDR3 sequence reads: CASSDPSGEQYF. For the CDR3, the DNA is TGTGCCAGCAGTGACCCTAGCGGCGAGCAGTACTTC.

The chain links TRBV7-6 to TRBJ2-5, with D possibly being TRBD2 (5 bases). The CDR3 runs to 15 residues. CDR1 and CDR2 (germline): SGHVS, FNYEAQ. V lost 1 base to trimming and J lost 2 bases, with 11 bases between them. For the CDR3, the DNA is TGTGCCAGCAGCTTAGGTGGAGGAGCACAAGAGACCCAGTACTTC. Encoded protein: CASSLGGGAQETQYF.

The V call is TRBV9, the J call TRBJ1-1; 9 nucleotides line up with TRBD1. The CDR3 has 18 residues. The germline CDR1 and CDR2 sequences are SGDLS and YYNGEE. J gave up 1 base and V 0 bases, and 10 bases lay outside the gene matches. Here the CDR3 reads CASSVDPLGQGTNTEAFF. The CDR3 DNA is TGTGCCAGCAGCGTAGACCCCCTCGGACAGGGGACGAACACTGAAGCTTTCTTT.